There are a few counts of the clone carrying this T cell receptor beta chain. Its antigen is unknown. This entry belongs to a study of liver allograft versus peripheral blood T cells. Study-level background: The authors compared T cell receptor repertoires in transplanted livers with those in the peripheral blood of recipients.

Trimming removed 3 bases at V and 9 bases at J, with 19 bases between. The CDR3 extends over 15 amino acids. Germline V gene data show CDR1 as SGHNT and CDR2 as YYREEE (reference sequence). Study observations and caveats: It was reported that the T cell receptor repertoires found inside liver allografts differed from those that were detected in peripheral blood.

MiXCR, run by TCRdb on the reads, gives a single entry per CDR3 protein. The data show 6,000 to 8,000 distinct CDR3 sequences, with around a sixth seen just once and 4.4% held by the top ten. The clonotype comes from a human patient who had a liver transplant. Some T cells may trace back to the graft donor. The genes are TRBV5-4 and TRBJ2-1; D is perhaps TRBD1 (6 bases). The chain's CDR3 is CASSSGTPPGVEQFF. The CDR3 bases are TGTGCCAGCAGCTCGGGGACACCTCCCGGGGTTGAGCAGTTCTTC.